This T cell receptor (beta chain) was found in a study of blood T cell repertoires in COVID-19. Study background: T cells, B-cell-depleted T cells, or PBMCs provided the cDNA or gDNA that served as material.

J was trimmed by 2 bases and V by 4 bases; bases with no gene match: 6. The V gene's germline CDR1 is SQVTM and CDR2 ANQGSEA. This CDR3 contains 14 residues. Original processing methods: Estimates of nucleated cell counts were drawn from the amplification of reference gene primers. The data were produced by immunoSEQ multiplex PCR, yet TCRdb's version contains in-frame clones alone and is incomplete. The V and J calls and clone size come from that table; D and trimming were worked out from the DNA. The sample consists of about 170,000 clones, roughly four fifths of them appearing once. The receptor was isolated from a man aged 40-49 years who had recovered from COVID-19. The gene calls are TRBV29-1 and TRBJ2-3; 7 bases are a match to TRBD1. The specimen sequenced was peripheral blood. The CDR3 bases are TGCAGCGTTGCACGGGACAGCAACACAGATACGCAGTATTTT. Encoded protein: CSVARDSNTDTQYF.